Listed here are 24 T cell receptor beta chains from one sample, sequenced in a study of blood T cell repertoires in COVID-19. The table came from immunoSEQ multiplex PCR; TCRdb's copy has only in-frame clones and leaves some out. The sample carries 200,000 to 250,000 clones, roughly 84% recorded once. The sample taken for sequencing was PBMCs or T cells enriched from blood (not recorded which). These receptors were obtained from a woman aged 35 to 49 who had recovered from COVID-19.

This clone was picked up a small number of times. The V and J genes are TRBV7-2 and TRBJ2-5, with unresolved D. V lost 4 bases, J lost 3 bases, and 12 bases lay in between. The CDR3 extends over 14 amino acids. Germline V gene lookup returns CDR1 SGHTA and CDR2 FQGNSA. In DNA, the CDR3 is TGTGCCAGCAGCTCCCCCCTAGGAAAAGAGACCCAGTACTTC. It codes for CASSSPLGKETQYF.

This sequence joins TRBV5-8 and TRBJ2-2; TRBD2 is a possible D gene (6 bases). Germline CDR1 and CDR2: SGHTS and YDEGEE. Trimming took off 5 bases at V and 1 base at J, with 12 bases between the two ends. The CDR3 consists of 15 residues. CDR3 DNA: TGTGCCAGCAGGGATGGGAGGCTGAACACCGGGGAGCTGTTTTTT. Its translation: CASRDGRLNTGELFF.

The V gene is TRBV5-1, the J gene TRBJ2-1; 11 bases are shared with TRBD2. CDR3 length: 16 residues. CDR1 and CDR2 from the germline V gene are SGHRS and YFSETQ. After removal of 2 bases from V and 6 bases from J, the junction contained 7 bases not matched to a gene. The CDR3: CASSLPGTSGSNEQFF. Here the CDR3 DNA reads TGCGCCAGCAGCTTACCCGGGACTAGCGGATCCAATGAGCAGTTCTTC.

The rearrangement uses TRBV29-1 and TRBJ2-7, with D possibly TRBD1 on 6 matching bases. Trimming cost V 2 bases and J 3 bases, with 17 bases left between them. Germline-derived CDR1 and CDR2 are SQVTM and ANQGSEA. The CDR3 consists of 15 residues. For the CDR3, the DNA is TGCAGCGTTGAAAGTTCCTCGACAGGTTTCTACGAGCAGTACTTC. Protein sequence: CSVESSSTGFYEQYF.

The rearrangement joins TRBV4-3 to TRBJ2-1, with 10 positions matching TRBD2. The J segment lost 5 bases and the V segment lost 3 bases, leaving 7 bases of the junction unmatched. The length of the CDR3 is 16 residues. Germline-derived CDR1 and CDR2 are LGHNA and YSLEER. DNA for the CDR3: TGCGCCAGCAGCCATGACCTAGCGGGAGTAAACAATGAGCAGTTCTTC. Its translation is CASSHDLAGVNNEQFF.

In regard to this clone: At one end the junction does not follow the germline gene, possibly because of a read error. The chain joins TRBV23-1 to TRBJ1-2; 7 bases are shared with TRBD1. TRBV23-1 qualifies as an ORF whose function is uncertain. The CDR3 runs 10 residues. This chain's CDR3 is CASSQSDRLF. In DNA form, the CDR3 reads TGCGCCAGCAGTCAATCGGACAGGCTCTTC.

The CDR3 reads CASSPLSAPTSTDTQYF. The DNA of the CDR3 is TGTGCCAGCTCACCCCTATCAGCGCCCACTAGCACAGATACGCAGTATTTT. The chain uses TRBV18 and TRBJ2-3, with unresolved D. V lost 3 bases and J lost 0, with 16 bases in between. The CDR3 covers 17 residues. Germline V gene data show CDR1 as KGHSH and CDR2 as LQKENI.

The V gene is TRBV20-1, the J gene TRBJ2-3; TRBD2 agrees at 12 bases. The CDR3 contains 16 residues. Germline V gene lookup returns CDR1 DFQATT and CDR2 SNEGSKA (reference sequence). The V gene end was trimmed by 3 bases and the J gene end by 5 bases; junction bases not matched to a gene: 9. CDR3 protein: CSASSLAGGPVDTQYF. The DNA of the CDR3 is TGCAGTGCTAGTTCCCTAGCGGGAGGGCCGGTAGATACGCAGTATTTT.

The CDR3 loop is CASWKAGNQETQYF. The CDR3 DNA is TGTGCCAGTTGGAAAGCGGGAAACCAAGAGACCCAGTACTTC. The chain combines TRBV2 with TRBJ2-5; 7 nucleotides line up with TRBD2. CDR1 SNHLY and CDR2 FYNNEI come from the germline V gene. Trimming took 9 bases from V and 0 from J; bases not matched to a gene: 7. The CDR3 runs to 14 residues.

The V and J genes are TRBV5-1 and TRBJ2-6; perhaps TRBD1 as D (5 bases). Germline-derived CDR1 and CDR2 are SGHRS and YFSETQ. V lost 2 bases to trimming and J lost 4 bases, with 16 bases between them. There are 17 residues in the CDR3. This chain's CDR3 is CASSFFLGATGANVLTF. In DNA, the CDR3 is TGCGCCAGCAGCTTTTTTCTTGGGGCTACCGGGGCCAACGTCCTGACTTTC.

The sample holds one count of this clone. The chain links TRBV27 to TRBJ2-1; TRBD2 matches 13 bases. The CDR3 is 17 residues long. Looked up from germline, CDR1 is MNHEY and CDR2 is SMNVEV (reference sequence). Trimming at V came to 8 bases and at J to 5 bases, leaving 12 bases not matched to a gene. In nucleotides, the CDR3 is TGTGCCAGCCGATCTTTGGGACTAGCGGGAACCGACAATGAGCAGTTCTTC. Its protein product is CASRSLGLAGTDNEQFF.

The V gene is TRBV6-1, the J gene TRBJ2-5, with 11 bases that match TRBD2. The CDR3 spans 20 residues. Germline V gene lookup returns CDR1 MNHNS and CDR2 SASEGT. Losses at the gene ends were 0 bases for V and 1 base for J; bases not matched to a gene: 13. The CDR3 coding sequence is TGTGCCAGCAGTGAAGCGCTTCTGAGACTAGCGGGAAGGCGCCAAGAGACCCAGTACTTC. Its protein product is CASSEALLRLAGRRQETQYF.

V gene TRBV19 combines with J gene TRBJ2-3; D is unresolved. This CDR3 is 12 amino acids long. The germline V gene encodes CDR1 LNHDA and CDR2 SQIVND (reference sequence). Between the trimmed V and J ends, which lost 5 bases and 3 bases, there was a span of 6 bases. This CDR3 reads CASSRLTDTQYF. CDR3 nucleotide sequence: TGTGCCAGTAGTCGACTGACAGATACGCAGTATTTT.

The CDR3 DNA reads TGTGCCAGCAGCCCCGGGACTAGCTCCACCGGGGAGCTGTTTTTT. Translated: CASSPGTSSTGELFF. The V gene is TRBV6-2 or TRBV6-3, the J gene TRBJ2-2; 9 nucleotides align to TRBD2. CDR1 is MNHEY, CDR2 SVGEGT, per germline. With 6 bases clipped from V and 4 bases from J, the junction kept 6 bases outside the gene matches. The CDR3 has 15 amino acids.

The rearrangement joins TRBV27 to TRBJ2-7; a possible D gene is TRBD2 (7 bases). Trimming removed 9 bases at V and 6 bases at J, with 15 bases between. This CDR3 has 12 amino acids. The V gene's germline CDR1 is MNHEY and CDR2 SMNVEV (reference sequence). CDR3 DNA sequence: TGTGCCAGTCAGACCGGGGGGCGCGAGCAGTACTTC. This encodes CASQTGGREQYF.

V and J are TRBV5-8 and TRBJ2-5, with TRBD2 matching 11 bases. This CDR3 spans 14 amino acids. Per the germline V gene, CDR1 is SGHTS and CDR2 is YDEGEE. V was clipped by 5 bases and J by 4 bases; unmatched bases: 4. The CDR3 DNA is TGTGCCAGCAGACTAGCGGGAGCCCCAGAGACCCAGTACTTC. Amino acids: CASRLAGAPETQYF.

The genes are TRBV5-8 and TRBJ2-7; TRBD1 matches 7 bases. This CDR3 is 14 amino acids long. Germline trimming cut 0 bases from V and 5 bases from J; bases unmatched to any gene: 5. CDR1 is SGHTS, CDR2 YDEGEE, per germline. CDR3: CASSLADRLHEQYF. The CDR3 bases are TGTGCCAGCAGCTTGGCGGACAGGCTACACGAGCAGTACTTC.

This chain connects TRBV4-1 to TRBJ1-1; 11 bases match TRBD1. The length of the CDR3 is 16 residues. With 4 bases clipped from V and 0 bases from J, the junction kept 4 bases outside the gene matches. CDR1 is MGHRA, CDR2 YSYEKL, per germline. In nucleotides, the CDR3 is TGCGCCAGCAGCCCTGGACAGGGGGCGCTGAACACTGAAGCTTTCTTT. Its translation: CASSPGQGALNTEAFF.

V usage is TRBV5-6 and J usage is TRBJ1-4; 7 nucleotides agree with TRBD1. CDR3 length: 16 residues. CDR1 is SGHDT and CDR2 is YYEEEE in the germline V gene. V lost 2 bases, J lost 8 bases, and 12 bases stayed unmatched. This chain's CDR3 is CASSFSQNRGREKLFF. The CDR3 nucleotides read TGTGCCAGCAGCTTCTCTCAAAACAGGGGAAGGGAAAAACTGTTTTTT.

This clone was detected only once. This sequence joins TRBV20-1 and TRBJ1-3, with unresolved D. The germline V gene has CDR1 DFQATT and CDR2 SNEGSKA (reference sequence). The CDR3 consists of 14 residues. The V gene lost 3 bases and the J gene lost 8 bases, with 17 bases spanning the gap. CDR3 protein: CSASVGTGRHTIYF. Written as DNA, the CDR3 is TGCAGTGCTAGTGTGGGAACCGGGAGGCACACCATATATTTT.

The V gene is TRBV10-1, the J gene TRBJ2-1, with TRBD2 as a possible D gene (5 bases). The germline V and J ends were trimmed by 4 bases and 2 bases, with 15 bases remaining between them. The CDR3 runs to 16 residues. Germline CDR1 and CDR2: WNHNN and SYGVQD (reference sequence). CDR3 DNA sequence: TGCGCCAGCAGTGGCCGCGCGGCGGGCCCCTACAATGAGCAGTTCTTC. This codes for CASSGRAAGPYNEQFF.

This chain links TRBV24-1 with TRBJ2-3, with 12 bases lining up with TRBD2. CDR1 and CDR2 from the germline V gene are KGHDR and SFDVKD. The CDR3 covers 17 residues. Trimming removed 4 bases from V and 6 bases from J; junction bases left unmatched: 10. CDR3 loop: CATSDTRLAGVSDTQYF. In DNA form, the CDR3 reads TGTGCCACCAGTGACACAAGACTAGCGGGAGTATCTGATACGCAGTATTTT.

V and J are TRBV3-1 (or the pseudogene TRBV3-2) and TRBJ2-2, with D possibly being TRBD2 (5 bases). Germline lookup yields CDR1 LGHDT and CDR2 YNNKEL (reference sequence). The CDR3 loop spans 15 amino acids. V was cut by 4 bases and J by 0 bases, with 9 bases left in between. The CDR3 here is CASSPASSNTGELFF. DNA for the CDR3: TGTGCCAGCAGCCCCGCTAGCTCGAACACCGGGGAGCTGTTTTTT.

This clone appeared once. The rearrangement joins TRBV29-1 to TRBJ1-5; a possible D gene is TRBD1 (5 bases). The V gene lost 4 bases and the J gene lost 2 bases, with 12 bases spanning the gap. Germline values: CDR1 SQVTM, CDR2 ANQGSEA. The CDR3 totals 14 residues. The DNA for the CDR3 is TGCAGCGTTGCGGCCAAAGGGGGCAATCAGCCCCAGCATTTT. Translation: CSVAAKGGNQPQHF.